A single sample is the source of the 29 T cell receptor beta chains below, sequenced in a study of T cell responses to AZD1222 COVID-19 vaccine. Clones were sequenced by immunoSEQ multiplex PCR, and TCRdb holds only the in-frame ones, with some missing. The table includes more than 100,000 clones, approximately 86% detected once. Sample: peripheral blood, taken on day 0 of AZD1222 vaccination. These receptors all stem from an adult in good health.

In its sample, this clone was seen a few times. This chain connects TRBV29-1 to TRBJ1-1, with D perhaps TRBD1 (5 bases). This CDR3 comprises 11 residues. Trimming pared 4 bases from V and 4 bases from J, leaving 7 bases between. Germline-derived CDR1 and CDR2 are SQVTM and ANQGSEA. CDR3 residues: CSVGRGTEAFF. The CDR3 nucleotides are TGCAGCGTTGGGAGGGGCACTGAAGCTTTCTTT.

V and J are TRBV6-5 and TRBJ2-1; the D call may be TRBD1 or TRBD2 (6 bases each). The CDR3 contains 15 residues. Trimming left V 5 bases short and J 3 bases short, with 14 bases between. Germline CDR1 is MNHEY and CDR2 is SVGAGI. The CDR3 nucleotides are TGTGCCAGCAGTCCCGGGGGCAACCTCTACAATGAGCAGTTCTTC. It translates to CASSPGGNLYNEQFF.

This chain uses TRBV9 with TRBJ2-1; no reliable D call. The CDR3 loop spans 12 amino acids. Trimming cost V 0 bases and J 5 bases, with 3 bases left between them. Germline-derived CDR1 and CDR2 are SGDLS and YYNGEE. CDR3 residues: CASSVGNNEQFF. CDR3 DNA sequence: TGTGCCAGCAGCGTAGGGAACAATGAGCAGTTCTTC.

The V and J genes are TRBV4-1 and TRBJ1-6; 8 bases match TRBD1. With V trimmed by 1 base and J by 5 bases, 13 bases remained unmatched. This CDR3 comprises 19 residues. CDR1 and CDR2 from the germline V gene are MGHRA and YSYEKL. The CDR3 DNA follows: TGCGCCAGCAGCCAAGTCCGGGACAGGCACACTGTTAATAATTCACCCCTCCACTTT. Translating gives CASSQVRDRHTVNNSPLHF.

The chain combines TRBV25-1 with TRBJ1-3; D possibly corresponds to TRBD1 (5 bases). Trimming removed 3 bases from V and 1 base from J, with 7 bases in between. The CDR3 runs to 14 residues. In germline, CDR1 is MGHDK, CDR2 SYGVNS. CDR3: CASSDRQSGNTIYF. The CDR3 DNA reads TGTGCCAGCAGTGATCGACAGTCTGGAAACACCATATATTTT.

The V and J genes are TRBV7-2 and TRBJ1-6, with 9 positions matching TRBD1. This CDR3 has 14 amino acids. The V segment lost 7 bases and the J segment 7 bases; nucleotides outside the gene matches: 5. Germline V gene sequence: CDR1 SGHTA, CDR2 FQGNSA. This CDR3 reads CASTLGTGNSPLHF. The CDR3 DNA reads TGTGCCAGCACCCTCGGGACAGGGAATTCACCCCTCCACTTT.

This chain links TRBV5-4 with TRBJ1-4; unclear D gene. The germline V gene encodes CDR1 SGHNT and CDR2 YYREEE (reference sequence). V gave up 2 bases and J gave up 5 bases, with 13 bases separating them. This CDR3 spans 15 amino acids. The CDR3 DNA reads TGTGCCAGCAGCTTATCGGCCAGTCTCAATGAAAAACTGTTTTTT. Its protein is CASSLSASLNEKLFF. Full variable domain (rest looked up from reference TRBV5-4 and TRBJ1-4): ETGVTQSPTHLIKTRGQQVTLRCSSQSGHNTVSWYQQALGQGPQFIFQYYREEENGRGNFPPRFSGLQFPNYSSELNVNALELDDSALYLCASSLSASLNEKLFFGSGTQLSVL.

The rearrangement links TRBV11-2 to TRBJ1-1; D may be TRBD1 (5 bases). The CDR3 has 14 amino acids. Trimming pared 2 bases from V and 5 bases from J, leaving 12 bases between. Per germline, CDR1 SGHAT and CDR2 FQNNGV. CDR3 nucleotide sequence: TGTGCCAGCAGCTTAAGCGGCGGGGGTACTGAAGCTTTCTTT. This codes for CASSLSGGGTEAFF. The whole variable domain, remainder taken from reference TRBV11-2 and TRBJ1-1, is EAGVAQSPRYKIIEKRQSVAFWCNPISGHATLYWYQQILGQGPKLLIQFQNNGVVDDSQLPKDRFSAERLKGVDSTLKIQPAKLEDSAVYLCASSLSGGGTEAFFGQGTRLTVV.

The rearrangement links TRBV18 to TRBJ1-6; D is undetermined. This CDR3 spans 13 amino acids. Trimming removed 5 bases from V and 7 bases from J, with 9 bases in between. The germline V gene encodes CDR1 KGHSH and CDR2 LQKENI. This CDR3 is CASSATGNSPLHF. CDR3 in DNA: TGTGCCAGCTCAGCCACGGGAAATTCACCCCTCCACTTT.

The J gene is TRBJ2-6, the V gene TRBV9, with unresolved D. The germline V gene has CDR1 SGDLS and CDR2 YYNGEE. The CDR3 is 16 residues long. V was shortened by 0 bases and J by 0 bases, with 7 bases between the two germline ends. In DNA form, the CDR3 reads TGTGCCAGCAGCGTAGGGCATCTCTCTGGGGCCAACGTCCTGACTTTC. This codes for CASSVGHLSGANVLTF. Full variable domain (remainder filled in from reference TRBV9 and TRBJ2-6): DSGVTQTPKHLITATGQRVTLRCSPRSGDLSVYWYQQSLDQGLQFLIQYYNGEERAKGNILERFSAQQFPDLHSELNLSSLELGDSALYFCASSVGHLSGANVLTFGAGSRLTVL.

The genes are TRBV28 and TRBJ2-4; D possibly corresponds to TRBD2 (6 bases). The CDR3 totals 16 residues. Germline lookup yields CDR1 MDHEN and CDR2 SYDVKM. V lost 3 bases to trimming and J lost 1 base, with 13 bases between them. The CDR3 region is CASSFSPRGAKNIQYF. In DNA, the CDR3 is TGTGCCAGCAGTTTCTCGCCCCGGGGGGCCAAAAACATTCAGTACTTC.

This chain connects TRBV5-1 to TRBJ2-7; possibly TRBD1 or TRBD2 for D (5 bases each). This CDR3 is built from 12 residues. V lost 5 bases, J lost 6 bases, and 12 bases lay in between. Germline V lookup: CDR1 SGHRS, CDR2 YFSETQ. Here the CDR3 DNA reads TGCGCCAGCAGGGGGGTAGGGCGCGAGCAGTACTTC. This gives the protein CASRGVGREQYF. Based on the CDR3 plus reference TRBV5-1 and TRBJ2-7, the full variable domain is KAGVTQTPRYLIKTRGQQVTLSCSPISGHRSVSWYQQTPGQGLQFLFEYFSETQRNKGNFPGRFSGRQFSNSRSEMNVSTLELGDSALYLCASRGVGREQYFGPGTRLTVT.

The chain is built from TRBV7-2 and TRBJ2-2, with D possibly matching TRBD1 (6 bases). This CDR3 comprises 15 residues. Deletions cut 5 bases from V and 0 bases from J, with 10 bases between. The germline CDR1 and CDR2 sequences are SGHTA and FQGNSA. Written as DNA, the CDR3 is TGTGCCAGCAGCACACAGGGCCCGAACACCGGGGAGCTGTTTTTT. This codes for CASSTQGPNTGELFF.

The chain couples TRBV27 to TRBJ2-3; D could derive from TRBD1 or TRBD2 (6 bases each). Trimming stripped 3 bases from V and 2 bases from J, with 12 bases between. The germline V gene encodes CDR1 MNHEY and CDR2 SMNVEV (reference sequence). The CDR3 runs to 15 residues. The CDR3 region has the DNA TGTGCCAGCAGTTTTGGAGGGGGGACCACAGATACGCAGTATTTT. Translation: CASSFGGGTTDTQYF.

The chain couples TRBV28 to TRBJ1-2; D may be TRBD1 (5 bases). This CDR3 is 14 amino acids long. V gave up 2 bases and J gave up 4 bases, with 11 bases separating them. CDR1 and CDR2 from the germline V gene are MDHEN and SYDVKM. CDR3 protein: CASSLVAGGYGYTF. In DNA form, the CDR3 reads TGTGCCAGCAGTTTAGTTGCGGGGGGCTATGGCTACACCTTC.

This chain connects TRBV11-2 to TRBJ2-2; D uncertain. V dropped 0 bases and J dropped 6 bases, with 8 bases sitting between them. The CDR3 totals 14 residues. Germline CDR1 is SGHAT and CDR2 is FQNNGV. The chain's CDR3 is CASSLEGPAGELFF. For the CDR3, the DNA is TGTGCCAGCAGCTTAGAGGGTCCAGCCGGGGAGCTGTTTTTT.

The J gene is TRBJ2-5, the V gene TRBV13; possibly TRBD2 for D (7 bases). The CDR3 has 13 residues. Trimming stripped 7 bases from V and 5 bases from J, with 14 bases between. Germline assignment: CDR1 PRHDT and CDR2 FYEKMQ (reference sequence). The CDR3 DNA follows: TGTGCCAGCAACCGCAGGGGAGGGGAGACCCAGTACTTC. Protein product: CASNRRGGETQYF.

The rearrangement uses TRBV4-3 and TRBJ2-7, with 7 nucleotides matching TRBD2. Germline CDR1 is LGHNA and CDR2 is YSLEER. J lost 6 bases, V lost 0 bases, and 14 bases had no gene match. This CDR3 comprises 17 residues. The CDR3, as DNA: TGCGCCAGCAGCCAAGATATGAGACGGGGGGTCGAGGGCGAGCAGTACTTC. It yields the protein CASSQDMRRGVEGEQYF.

This rearrangement joins TRBV7-8 to TRBJ2-1; D unresolved. CDR3 length: 12 residues. Trimming removed 5 bases at V and 8 bases at J, with 10 bases between. Germline CDR1 reads SGHVS; CDR2 reads FQNEAQ. DNA of the CDR3: TGTGCCAGCAGCCACTTCTGGGATGAGCAGTTCTTC. As protein: CASSHFWDEQFF.

The genes are TRBV3-1 (or the pseudogene TRBV3-2) and TRBJ2-3, with D perhaps matching TRBD2 (7 bases). The CDR3 spans 16 residues. The germline V gene has CDR1 LGHDT and CDR2 YNNKEL (reference sequence). The germline V and J ends were trimmed by 4 bases and 0 bases, with 14 bases remaining between them. CDR3 coding DNA: TGTGCCAGCAGCCTCGGCGGGGGCCCCAGCACAGATACGCAGTATTTT. This codes for CASSLGGGPSTDTQYF.

This clone came up a few times. The chain couples TRBV19 to TRBJ1-5, with a possible D match to TRBD1 (6 bases). The V and J ends lost 5 bases and 1 base respectively, with 12 bases between them. Germline CDR1 LNHDA, CDR2 SQIVND (reference sequence). CDR3 size: 15 residues. CDR3 sequence (DNA): TGTGCCAGTAGTGGGAGGACAGTGAGCAATCAGCCCCAGCATTTT. It encodes CASSGRTVSNQPQHF.

The CDR3 DNA follows: TGTGCCAGCAGAAAGCCCACAGGTAGCTATGGCTACACCTTC. Protein sequence: CASRKPTGSYGYTF. The chain combines TRBV6-5 with TRBJ1-2; possibly TRBD1 for D (5 bases). The length of the CDR3 is 14 residues. The V and J ends lost 6 bases and 4 bases respectively, with 15 bases between them. Germline loops: CDR1 MNHEY, CDR2 SVGAGI.

CDR3 coding DNA: TGTGCCACAAGGCGGGAGGCCTTGCAAGAGACCCAGTACTTC. This translates into CATRREALQETQYF. The rearrangement links TRBV10-3 to TRBJ2-5; TRBD2 matches at 8 bases. Looked up from germline, CDR1 is ENHRY and CDR2 is SYGVKD. CDR3 length: 14 residues. The J segment lost 2 bases and the V segment lost 10 bases, leaving 9 bases of the junction unmatched.

The chain carries TRBV28 and TRBJ1-2; 8 positions match TRBD1. The CDR3 spans 17 residues. Germline V gene data show CDR1 as MDHEN and CDR2 as SYDVKM. V gave up 5 bases and J gave up 4 bases; unmatched junction bases: 15. The CDR3, as DNA: TGTGCCAGCAGTACCACTCTGAGGGCACAGGGGGTCTATGGCTACACCTTC. Translated: CASSTTLRAQGVYGYTF.

The chain recombines TRBV28 with TRBJ1-2; D not certain. The V gene's germline CDR1 is MDHEN and CDR2 SYDVKM. The CDR3 is 11 amino acids. The V end lost 8 bases, the J end lost 3 bases, and 7 bases lay between the germline ends. The CDR3 region has the DNA TGTGCCAGCTCAGATCACTATGGCTACACCTTC. This encodes CASSDHYGYTF.

The V call is TRBV24-1, the J call TRBJ1-1; TRBD1 aligns across 9 bases. Germline V lookup: CDR1 KGHDR, CDR2 SFDVKD. V trimming: 4 bases; J trimming: 11 bases; junction bases outside the gene matches: 7. The CDR3 runs 13 residues. This CDR3 reads CATSESTGGPAFF. Here the CDR3 DNA reads TGTGCCACCAGTGAATCAACAGGGGGCCCCGCTTTCTTT.

The V gene is TRBV5-1, the J gene TRBJ1-2; no reliable D call. Between the trimmed V and J ends, which lost 1 base and 5 bases, there was a span of 12 bases. Looked up from germline, CDR1 is SGHRS and CDR2 is YFSETQ. This CDR3 has 14 residues. In nucleotides, the CDR3 is TGCGCCAGCAGCTTGTCTACAGAGACATATGGCTACACCTTC. It codes for CASSLSTETYGYTF.

V is TRBV7-2 and J is TRBJ2-7; D assignment may be TRBD1 or TRBD2 (5 bases each). V dropped 5 bases and J dropped 7 bases, with 24 bases sitting between them. The CDR3 extends over 16 amino acids. The V gene's germline CDR1 is SGHTA and CDR2 FQGNSA. CDR3 sequence (DNA): TGTGCCAGCAGCCCTCTAACGTCCCGAGGGGCCAGGGAGCAGTACTTC. It encodes CASSPLTSRGAREQYF.

This chain joins TRBV5-1 and TRBJ2-3, with D tentatively TRBD1 or TRBD2 (5 bases each). CDR1 and CDR2 from the germline V gene are SGHRS and YFSETQ. V was clipped by 3 bases and J by 6 bases, with 14 bases between them. There are 14 residues in the CDR3. CDR3 sequence: CASSSGGYGDTQYF. DNA for the CDR3: TGCGCCAGCAGCTCTGGGGGTTACGGGGATACGCAGTATTTT.